This T cell receptor (beta chain) emerged from a study of T cells in localized non-small cell lung cancer. The table came from immunoSEQ multiplex PCR; TCRdb's copy has only in-frame clones and leaves some out. This table has 25,000 to 30,000 clones, around 92% appearing once. The CDR3 is made up of 15 amino acids. V lost 4 bases and J lost 6, with 13 bases in between. In germline, CDR1 is SGHDN, CDR2 FVKESK. The rearrangement uses TRBV14 and TRBJ1-6; D is unresolved. The input for sequencing was peripheral blood mononuclear cells, taken before any cancer treatment. The TCR sequence derives from a woman aged 35 to 70 with stage III lung adenocarcinoma. CDR3 coding DNA: TGTGCCAGCAGCCCAGGCATGAATTTTAATTCACCCCTCCACTTT. Translation gives CASSPGMNFNSPLHF.